The source of this TCR beta chain is a study of blood T cell repertoires in COVID-19. CDR1 and CDR2 from the germline V gene are SGHDT and YYEEEE. Unmatched junction bases numbered 11, after V lost 2 bases and J lost 5 bases. The CDR3 sequence is 16 residues long. Produced via immunoSEQ multiplex PCR; TCRdb's table is partial and in-frame only. This table has about 74,000 clones, about 82% appearing once. The TCR was taken from a man in his forties or fifties with acute or convalescent COVID-19. This chain links TRBV5-6 with TRBJ1-1, with 8 bases that match TRBD1. Sequencing was done on a sample of peripheral blood. The CDR3: CASSFRTGGLETEAFF. The CDR3 region has the DNA TGTGCCAGCAGCTTCCGAACAGGGGGGTTAGAAACTGAAGCTTTCTTT.